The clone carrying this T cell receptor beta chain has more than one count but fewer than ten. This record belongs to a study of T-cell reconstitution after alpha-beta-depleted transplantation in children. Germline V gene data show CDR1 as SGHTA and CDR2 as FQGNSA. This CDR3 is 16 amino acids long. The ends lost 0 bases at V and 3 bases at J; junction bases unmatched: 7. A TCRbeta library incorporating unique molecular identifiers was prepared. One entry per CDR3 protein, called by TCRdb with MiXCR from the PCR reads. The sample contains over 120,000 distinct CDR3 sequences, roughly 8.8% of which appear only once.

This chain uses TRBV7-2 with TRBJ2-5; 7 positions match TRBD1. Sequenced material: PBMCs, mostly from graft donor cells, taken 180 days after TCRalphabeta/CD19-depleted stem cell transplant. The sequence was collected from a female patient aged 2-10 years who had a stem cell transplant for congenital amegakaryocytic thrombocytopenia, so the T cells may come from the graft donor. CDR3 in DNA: TGTGCCAGCAGCTTAGCAAACAGCCAGGGGGAAGAGACCCAGTACTTC. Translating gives CASSLANSQGEETQYF.